The following is a T cell receptor beta chain sequence with its context. Germline loops: CDR1 SGHRS, CDR2 YFSETQ. The CDR3 runs 15 residues. Trimming shortened V by 0 bases and J by 2 bases, and 9 bases separated the two germline ends. This record belongs to a study of blood T cell repertoires in COVID-19. Looking at the study overall: Samples came from the United States, Italy and Spain, spanning acute and convalescent COVID-19. T cells, B-cell-depleted T cells, or PBMCs supplied cDNA or gDNA.

Original methodology: The authors estimated nucleated cell counts from reference gene primer amplification. Method: immunoSEQ multiplex PCR; TCRdb's copy keeps in-frame clones and lacks some. Clone size and V and J calls were adopted from that table, with D and trimming inferred from the DNA. The sample includes around 250,000 clones, 88% of them seen just once. Source material: PBMCs or T cells enriched from blood (not recorded which). The V gene is TRBV5-1, the J gene TRBJ1-5; maybe TRBD1 (5 bases). The receptor comes from a woman aged 40 to 55 with acute COVID-19. In DNA, the CDR3 is TGCGCCAGCAGCTTGGAAGGGGTGGGCAATCAGCCCCAGCATTTT. Protein: CASSLEGVGNQPQHF.